This TCR beta chain was sequenced during a study of CD8 T cells in ankylosing spondylitis (dated by TCRdb to the late 2010s). Some background on the complete study: The study set out to find disease-linked TCR variants by profiling T cell receptor beta repertoires in ankylosing spondylitis patients and healthy donors. The full study cohort was made up of about 24 ankylosing spondylitis patients and more than 90 healthy donors. Samples of peripheral blood were taken, and for ankylosing spondylitis patients, synovial fluid was collected as well. General findings and caveats noted by the study authors: The disease-linked clones had a CD8+ phenotype and were found at relatively low frequencies in peripheral blood. The disease-linked clones were reported as significantly enriched in matched synovial fluid samples from ankylosing spondylitis patients. Blood from ankylosing spondylitis patients appeared to be characterized by a TCR beta motif composed of several highly homologous amino acid variants. Some motif variants were previously reported in synovial fluid and blood of reactive arthritis patients, suggesting common disease-initiation mechanisms.

Sequencing relied on an Illumina HiSeq 2500. TCR beta libraries were prepared by quantitative 5'-RACE with molecular barcodes. As for the original processing: Disease-linked TCR variants were identified with a new computational method built on a probabilistic model of VDJ rearrangement. TCRdb reanalyzed the raw reads on its own, using fastp at Q25 for trimming and MiXCR for clone calling, and kept in-frame beta chains. Rows with a matching CDR3 protein are joined into one entry that keeps the most common DNA and genes. The V and J calls reflect TCRdb's pipeline rather than the authors' work. This sample lists almost 250,000 distinct CDR3 sequences; about 30% were detected once. About 4.2% of the sample comes from the top ten. The germline V gene (reference sequence) sets CDR1 to SEHNR and CDR2 to FQNEAQ. The CDR3 holds 13 amino acids from the cysteine to the phenylalanine. The only DNA kept is the CDR3, 39 bases in frame from the first base. The junction carries 13 bases between V and J, which are trimmed by 6 bases and 5 bases respectively.

Details on this clonotype: Its antigen is currently not known. No quality values exist for individual bases; no much larger clone is one base distant.

Material: blood, either unsorted or a sorted T cell fraction (not recorded which). This sequence uses TRBV7-9 and TRBJ1-1; the D gene is not confidently resolved. This TCR came from a male donor with ankylosing spondylitis or in good health (not recorded which). The DNA sequence is as follows: TGTGCCAGCAGGAGCAGTCTGGAAACTGAAGCTTTCTTT. Its protein reads: CASRSSLETEAFF.